One and the same sample provided the 27 T cell receptor beta chains below, sequenced in a study of shared clonotypes between healthy human individuals. Sequencing was performed with immunoSEQ multiplex PCR; in TCRdb, only in-frame clones are kept and a portion is missing. The repertoire includes about 2.2 million clones, just over 90% of them detected once, and under 2% sits in the top ten. CD45RO-negative, CCR7-positively selected cells formed the naive CD8 fraction, excluding terminally differentiated effector memory CD45RA+ cells. Sequencing input: naive CD8+ T cells from PBMCs. Source of these receptors: a man aged 18-30 years in good health. Some clones in this sample may be carry-over from other donors' samples.

V and J are TRBV7-2 and TRBJ2-5, with D maybe TRBD1 (5 bases). The CDR3 is 16 amino acids. CDR1 is SGHTA, CDR2 FQGNSA, per germline. With 2 bases removed from V and 3 bases from J, the gap between germline ends came to 16 bases. Here the CDR3 DNA reads TGTGCCAGCAGCTTACTCTTGGTTGGGGCAAAAGAGACCCAGTACTTC. Amino acids: CASSLLLVGAKETQYF.

J is TRBJ2-7 and V is TRBV27; D is uncertain. Germline values: CDR1 MNHEY, CDR2 SMNVEV (reference sequence). The ends were cut back, 3 bases at V and 3 bases at J, with 9 bases in the middle. The CDR3 has 13 amino acids. CDR3 protein: CASSFSLNYEQYF. In DNA, the CDR3 is TGTGCCAGCAGTTTTTCCCTTAACTACGAGCAGTACTTC.

This chain uses TRBV19 with TRBJ2-1; TRBD2 matches at 8 bases. Germline V CDR1 and CDR2: LNHDA, SQIVND (reference sequence). CDR3 length: 18 amino acids. The junction had 13 bases not matched to a gene; V was cut back by 1 base and J by 5 bases. In DNA form, the CDR3 reads TGTGCCAGTAGTATAGCTCCCTCCCTCGCGGGAGGTCACAATGAGCAGTTCTTC. Its translation is CASSIAPSLAGGHNEQFF.

The chain uses TRBV29-1 and TRBJ2-7, with D possibly being TRBD1 (7 bases). In germline, CDR1 is SQVTM, CDR2 ANQGSEA. The CDR3 covers 15 residues. V shed 2 bases and J shed 0 bases, with 14 bases lying between them. The CDR3 sequence is CSVEWRGQTSYEQYF. CDR3 bases: TGCAGCGTTGAATGGAGGGGGCAAACCTCCTACGAGCAGTACTTC.

The chain combines TRBV28 with TRBJ1-1, with 10 bases that match TRBD1. The CDR3 has 14 residues. The germline CDR1 and CDR2 sequences are MDHEN and SYDVKM. Trimming cost V 6 bases and J 11 bases; bases outside gene matches: 12. CDR3 nucleotide sequence: TGTGCCAGCAGGCAGACAGGGGGCAAAGTTGACGCTTTCTTT. As protein: CASRQTGGKVDAFF.

The chain links TRBV28 to TRBJ2-1, with 12 bases aligning to TRBD2. In germline, CDR1 is MDHEN, CDR2 SYDVKM. CDR3 length: 16 residues. V lost 2 bases, J lost 4 bases, and 3 bases stayed unmatched. The CDR3, as DNA: TGTGCCAGCAGTTTACTAGCGGGAGGGCCTTACAATGAGCAGTTCTTC. It is translated as CASSLLAGGPYNEQFF.

V usage is TRBV13 and J usage is TRBJ1-1, with D unresolved. V was clipped by 3 bases and J by 1 base, with 6 bases between them. The CDR3 has 13 amino acids. Germline CDR1 PRHDT, CDR2 FYEKMQ (reference sequence). The CDR3, as DNA: TGTGCCAGCAGCTTCACAGAGAACACTGAAGCTTTCTTT. Its translation: CASSFTENTEAFF.

The chain links TRBV15 to TRBJ2-3, with 7 bases fitting TRBD1. V was pared by 5 bases and J by 2 bases, with 7 bases of the junction left unmatched. The CDR3 runs to 15 residues. Germline assignment: CDR1 LNHNV and CDR2 YYDKDF (reference sequence). In DNA form, the CDR3 reads TGTGCCACCAGCTCCCGGGGACAGATCACAGATACGCAGTATTTT. It translates to CATSSRGQITDTQYF.

This rearrangement joins TRBV2 to TRBJ2-1, with D perhaps TRBD1 (8 bases). Germline values: CDR1 SNHLY, CDR2 FYNNEI. CDR3 length: 15 amino acids. Between the trimmed V and J ends, which lost 8 bases and 2 bases, there was a span of 16 bases. The chain's CDR3 is CASRGAGQAYNEQFF. CDR3 nucleotides: TGTGCCAGCCGGGGGGCGGGACAGGCCTACAATGAGCAGTTCTTC.

The chain employs TRBV27 and TRBJ1-3; no definite D call. The CDR3 is 15 residues long. Between the trimmed V and J ends, which lost 6 bases and 7 bases, there was a span of 19 bases. CDR1 and CDR2 (germline): MNHEY, SMNVEV (reference sequence). CDR3: CASRSGSEGRNTIYF. As DNA, the CDR3 is TGTGCCAGCAGGTCTGGGAGTGAAGGGAGGAACACCATATATTTT.

This chain connects TRBV5-5 to TRBJ2-5; the match to TRBD2 covers 7 bases. Trimming removed 4 bases from V and 2 bases from J; junction bases left unmatched: 5. The CDR3 has 14 amino acids. CDR1 and CDR2 (germline): SGHKS, YYEKEE (reference sequence). The CDR3, as DNA: TGTGCCAGCAGCGGAAGGACTAGTCAAGAGACCCAGTACTTC. This gives the protein CASSGRTSQETQYF.

This clone has only one observation. J is TRBJ2-4 and V is TRBV29-1; the match to TRBD2 covers 7 bases. The CDR3 is 13 amino acids. Germline CDR1 reads SQVTM; CDR2 reads ANQGSEA. Trimming took 5 bases from V and 8 from J; bases not matched to a gene: 9. The CDR3 sequence: CSVLAGDSDIQYF. The CDR3 DNA sequence: TGCAGCGTTCTCGCGGGAGATAGTGACATTCAGTACTTC.

This chain connects TRBV15 to TRBJ1-3; TRBD1 is a possible D gene (6 bases). From germline, CDR1 is LNHNV and CDR2 YYDKDF (reference sequence). The CDR3 extends over 15 amino acids. The V end was cut by 3 bases, the J end by 0 bases, with 9 bases between. CDR3 coding DNA: TGTGCCACCAGCAGTCGGACAGTCTCTGGAAACACCATATATTTT. Translating it yields CATSSRTVSGNTIYF.

The chain has TRBV13 and TRBJ2-2; 7 bases match TRBD1. Losses at the gene ends were 2 bases for V and 1 base for J; bases not matched to a gene: 4. The CDR3 loop spans 16 amino acids. From germline, CDR1 is PRHDT and CDR2 FYEKMQ (reference sequence). The CDR3 reads CASSLWRQGNTGELFF. The CDR3, as DNA: TGTGCCAGCAGCTTATGGCGACAGGGGAACACCGGGGAGCTGTTTTTT.

The rearrangement uses TRBV7-9 and TRBJ1-3, with 10 bases identical to TRBD1. Per the germline V gene, CDR1 is SEHNR and CDR2 is FQNEAQ (reference sequence). This CDR3 comprises 12 residues. J lost 7 bases, V lost 8 bases, and 2 bases had no gene match. CDR3 sequence reads: CASDRGPNTIYF. In DNA, the CDR3 is TGTGCCAGCGACAGGGGGCCGAACACCATATATTTT.

V usage is TRBV7-6 and J usage is TRBJ2-3; D unclear. Trimming stripped 1 base from V and 4 bases from J, with 12 bases between. The CDR3 has 15 amino acids. CDR1 and CDR2 (germline): SGHVS, FNYEAQ. The CDR3 here is CASSLDVPSSDTQYF. The CDR3 DNA sequence: TGTGCCAGCAGCTTAGACGTCCCGTCCTCAGATACGCAGTATTTT.

V gene TRBV6-5 combines with J gene TRBJ1-2; D is unresolved. The CDR3 runs to 14 residues. Trimming stripped 8 bases from V and 2 bases from J, with 15 bases between. Germline V gene lookup returns CDR1 MNHEY and CDR2 SVGAGI. CDR3 amino acids: CASAYRQLNYGYTF. DNA for the CDR3: TGTGCCAGCGCGTATAGGCAGCTAAACTATGGCTACACCTTC.

V usage is TRBV19 and J usage is TRBJ2-2; 13 positions match TRBD2. Germline V CDR1 and CDR2: LNHDA, SQIVND (reference sequence). The V gene end was trimmed by 6 bases and the J gene end by 3 bases; junction bases not matched to a gene: 7. The CDR3 runs to 17 residues. The CDR3 nucleotides are TGTGCCAGTAGCAAAGGACTAGCGGGAGCCTACACCGGGGAGCTGTTTTTT. It translates to CASSKGLAGAYTGELFF.

This chain links TRBV11-2 with TRBJ2-7; 7 bases map to TRBD2. The CDR3 covers 17 residues. CDR1 is SGHAT and CDR2 is FQNNGV in the germline V gene. V lost 5 bases to trimming and J lost 5 bases; unmatched junction nucleotides: 18. CDR3 in DNA: TGTGCCAGCAGCCCACGGGGGGTGGTTCCCGGAGGGGACGAGCAGTACTTC. Translation gives CASSPRGVVPGGDEQYF.

The V call is TRBV6-1, the J call TRBJ2-3, with D unresolved. The CDR3 spans 14 residues. Germline CDR1 and CDR2: MNHNS and SASEGT. Trimming took 0 bases from V and 5 from J, leaving 9 bases between them. The DNA of the CDR3 is TGTGCCAGCAGTGAAGCGCTGAGGTTAGATACGCAGTATTTT. Protein: CASSEALRLDTQYF.

The table lists this clone with a count of one. In the same sample, other DNA sequences code for this CDR3. This sequence joins TRBV7-8 and TRBJ2-6; D ambiguous. The V and J ends lost 1 base and 0 bases respectively, with 4 bases between them. Per the germline V gene, CDR1 is SGHVS and CDR2 is FQNEAQ. The CDR3 spans 15 residues. The CDR3 DNA reads as TGTGCCAGCAGCTTAGGCCGCTCTGGGGCCAACGTCCTGACTTTC. Protein: CASSLGRSGANVLTF.

The chain has TRBV4-3 and TRBJ1-2; D uncertain. There are 15 residues in the CDR3. Germline-derived CDR1 and CDR2 are LGHNA and YSLEER. V lost 0 bases to trimming and J lost 4 bases, with 12 bases between them. CDR3 DNA: TGCGCCAGCAGCCAAGATAGGTCACCATTCTATGGCTACACCTTC. Encoded protein: CASSQDRSPFYGYTF.

This chain links TRBV15 with TRBJ1-1; 8 bases are a match to TRBD1. This CDR3 region has 15 residues. V lost 4 bases and J lost 1; bases outside the gene matches: 5. Germline loops: CDR1 LNHNV, CDR2 YYDKDF (reference sequence). CDR3 sequence reads: CATSMTGDGNTEAFF. Here the CDR3 DNA reads TGTGCCACCAGCATGACAGGGGATGGGAACACTGAAGCTTTCTTT.

This CDR3 is CASTSGLLVGNEQFF. Here the CDR3 DNA reads TGTGCCAGTACTTCCGGCCTACTAGTTGGCAATGAGCAGTTCTTC. The chain is built from TRBV19 and TRBJ2-1; tentatively, D is TRBD2 (5 bases). With 7 bases removed from V and 6 bases from J, the gap between germline ends came to 19 bases. This CDR3 region has 15 residues. Germline CDR1 and CDR2: LNHDA and SQIVND (reference sequence).

The chain has TRBV27 and TRBJ2-7, with D possibly TRBD2 on 6 matching bases. The CDR3 is 14 amino acids. Trimming shortened V by 7 bases and J by 5 bases, and 18 bases separated the two germline ends. Germline V gene data show CDR1 as MNHEY and CDR2 as SMNVEV (reference sequence). DNA for the CDR3: TGTGCCAGCAAATTAGCCGGGACTCGTAACGAGCAGTACTTC. Its translation: CASKLAGTRNEQYF.

To note about this clone: The same CDR3 arises from other DNA sequences in this sample as well. J is TRBJ1-5 and V is TRBV9; D unresolved. CDR1 and CDR2 (germline): SGDLS, YYNGEE. There are 14 residues in the CDR3. With 4 bases removed from V and 4 bases from J, the gap between germline ends came to 12 bases. The CDR3 region has the DNA TGTGCCAGCAGCCCTGGAAGGTCAAATCAGCCCCAGCATTTT. This gives the protein CASSPGRSNQPQHF.

This rearrangement joins TRBV28 to TRBJ2-7, with 7 bases identical to TRBD1. V dropped 6 bases and J dropped 2; count of bases not matched to a gene: 7. This CDR3 is 14 amino acids long. Germline loops: CDR1 MDHEN, CDR2 SYDVKM. The CDR3 nucleotides read TGTGCCAGCAGGGAGACAGGGATTACCTACGAGCAGTACTTC. It translates to CASRETGITYEQYF. Full variable domain (remainder filled in from reference TRBV28 and TRBJ2-7): DVKVTQSSRYLVKRTGEKVFLECVQDMDHENMFWYRQDPGLGLRLIYFSYDVKMKEKGDIPEGYSVSREKKERFSLILESASTNQTSMYLCASRETGITYEQYFGPGTRLTVT.